Listed below are T cell receptor beta chains from one sample, sequenced in a study of T cells in Graves' hyperthyroidism and ophthalmopathy. TCRdb passed the multiplex PCR reads through MiXCR, listing each CDR3 protein once. The table includes 500,000 to 650,000 distinct CDR3 sequences, over 45% detected once. Sequencing used peripheral blood or thyroid tissue (not recorded which). The source is an adult woman with Graves' disease, either hyperthyroidism or ophthalmopathy (not recorded which). The CDR3 runs from the conserved cysteine through the conserved F or W.

TRBV7-9 CASSPDGEQETQYF
TRBV10-3 CASRPFGGVYNEQFF
TRBV14 CASSRDRSYGYTF
TRBV4-1 CASSQGPGPGGYTF
TRBV7-9 CASSWGGLVYEQYF
TRBV5-1 CASSSITGAYEQYF
TRBV6-1 CASLTQYF
TRBV20-1 CSAQTGFGNQPQHF
TRBV6-6 CASSEVLTSLNTEAFF
TRBV20-1 CSARSGNSPLHF
TRBV7-7 CASSLNREDGELFF
TRBV7-6 CASSSTASGVSYEQYF
TRBV20-1 CSARIGQNNEKLFF
TRBV7-9 CASSKTREETQYF
TRBV11-2 CASQGQHF
TRBV29-1 CSVVQGGETQYF
TRBV7-3 CASSLSGLGTEAFF
TRBV5-1 CASSLGPADQETQYF
TRBV9 CASSVESLSNSPLHF
TRBV25-1 CASSEFQGTAEKLFF
TRBV14 CASSQRTSGGWGANVLTF
TRBV2 CASSPGDTIYF
TRBV29-1 CSGADLSSGNTIYF
TRBV12-3/TRBV12-4 CASTSGPYEQYF
TRBV25-1 CASSEDTSTGTSNQPQHF
TRBV7-2 CASSLEAGTLANTIYF
TRBV10-3 CAISESGRNYEQYF
TRBV10-3 CAIRSPAGEQLQHF
TRBV4-1 CASSRLRGEQYF
TRBV9 CASSAIPTGEREAFF
TRBV4-2 CASSQEIIATEAFF
TRBV7-2 CASSLGGVIGGYTF
TRBV5-1 CASSRTGGSNEKLFF
TRBV20-1 CSASRVERGEAFF
TRBV20-1 CSARTFQGDGYEQYF
TRBV19 CASSPRGGRNQPQHF
TRBV4-2 CASSQDLYTQYF
TRBV4-1 CASSQMGQAYGYTF
TRBV27 CASSLRDTGYEQYF
TRBV27 CASSFRQATEAFF
TRBV10-3 CAISDQGIVYEQYF
TRBV6-1 CASSFSPTDTEAFF
TRBV7-9 CASSFFSSYEQYF
TRBV7-2 CASSGGQTQHF
TRBV10-3 CAITGASGGAVGELFF
TRBV6-6 CASSYSSKLGGARSQETQYF
TRBV2 CASSAIGTTGAEAFF
TRBV7-9 CASSVEPSATGRETQYF
TRBV15 CAASSESRGNQPQHF
TRBV27 CASSLAGGVEQYF
TRBV10-3 CAITSLAGGPYEQYF
TRBV10-3 CAISRREGLETQYF
TRBV2 CAISESMVHNSPLHF
TRBV19 CASSIALNQPQHF
TRBV9 CASSLGLGGYQETQYF
TRBV5-1 CASSLELNPVSGANVLTF
TRBV9 CASSVTSHPNTGELFF
TRBV7-9 CANSLGRAELFF
TRBV2 CATRSGRISGELFF
TRBV7-2 CASSLVAWEQYF